This is a list of T cell receptor beta chains from one sample in a study of control samples from healthy donors and cancer patients. Libraries were prepared by immunoSEQ multiplex PCR; TCRdb keeps only in-frame clonotypes and omits some of them. The table shows about 150,000 clones, with 88% occurring only once. Sample: blood. The receptors here all came from a man aged 18 to 30 in good health. Each CDR3 is given with its conserved first and last residue. The D gene is left open where the match is weak. A clone size is listed for some rows: how often the clone was seen (once, few, many), or a class if it is expanded.

v_call: TRBV6-6; d_call: NA; clone_size: NA; j_call: TRBJ1-1; cdr3_aa: CASSYSQGPQRAEAFF; cdr3_nt: TGTGCCAGCAGTTACTCCCAAGGACCCCAGCGCGCTGAAGCTTTCTTT
v_call: TRBV2; d_call: NA; clone_size: NA; j_call: TRBJ1-1; cdr3_aa: CASSEVNTEAFF; cdr3_nt: TGTGCCAGCAGTGAGGTGAACACTGAAGCTTTCTTT
v_call: TRBV2; d_call: NA; clone_size: NA; j_call: TRBJ1-4; cdr3_aa: CASSDSTNEKLFF; cdr3_nt: TGTGCCAGCAGCGACTCAACTAATGAAAAACTGTTTTTT
v_call: TRBV19; d_call: NA; clone_size: once; j_call: TRBJ1-1; cdr3_aa: CASTRPPAGTEAFF; cdr3_nt: TGTGCCAGTACCCGACCCCCGGCGGGCACTGAAGCTTTCTTT
v_call: TRBV28; d_call: NA; clone_size: NA; j_call: TRBJ2-3; cdr3_aa: CASSPLQGAVDTQYF; cdr3_nt: TGTGCCAGCAGTCCCCTACAAGGGGCCGTAGATACGCAGTATTTT
v_call: TRBV7-9; d_call: TRBD1; clone_size: NA; j_call: TRBJ1-5; cdr3_aa: CASSLGQGYQPQHF; cdr3_nt: TGTGCCAGCAGCTTGGGACAGGGCTATCAGCCCCAGCATTTT
v_call: TRBV19; d_call: NA; clone_size: NA; j_call: TRBJ2-5; cdr3_aa: CASSIGAGEETQYF; cdr3_nt: TGTGCCAGTAGTATCGGGGCAGGGGAAGAGACCCAGTACTTC
v_call: TRBV10-3; d_call: NA; clone_size: NA; j_call: TRBJ2-3; cdr3_aa: CAISNPGATDTQYF; cdr3_nt: TGTGCCATCAGCAACCCAGGGGCCACAGATACGCAGTATTTT
v_call: TRBV18; d_call: NA; clone_size: NA; j_call: TRBJ1-5; cdr3_aa: CASSPGGNNNQPQHF; cdr3_nt: TGTGCCAGCTCACCAGGAGGTAACAACAATCAGCCCCAGCATTTT
v_call: TRBV19; d_call: NA; clone_size: NA; j_call: TRBJ1-5; cdr3_aa: CASSIGRDLYSNQPQHF; cdr3_nt: TGTGCCAGTAGTATCGGTAGGGATCTCTATAGCAATCAGCCCCAGCATTTT
v_call: TRBV12-3/TRBV12-4; d_call: NA; clone_size: once; j_call: TRBJ1-3; cdr3_aa: CASSFGPSSTIYF; cdr3_nt: TGTGCCAGCAGTTTTGGCCCCTCCAGCACCATATATTTT
v_call: TRBV6-5; d_call: TRBD2; clone_size: once; j_call: TRBJ2-7; cdr3_aa: CASRPSGAIYEQYF; cdr3_nt: TGTGCCAGCCGACCTAGCGGGGCGATCTACGAGCAGTACTTC
v_call: TRBV5-5; d_call: NA; clone_size: NA; j_call: TRBJ1-2; cdr3_aa: CASRPSSLGYGYTF; cdr3_nt: TGTGCCAGCAGGCCCAGTTCCCTCGGGTATGGCTACACCTTC
v_call: TRBV19; d_call: NA; clone_size: NA; j_call: TRBJ2-7; cdr3_aa: CASSIGQIYEQYF; cdr3_nt: TGTGCCAGTAGTATCGGCCAGATCTACGAGCAGTACTTC
v_call: TRBV5-1; d_call: NA; clone_size: NA; j_call: TRBJ2-7; cdr3_aa: CASSFSGPPYEQYF; cdr3_nt: TGCGCCAGCAGCTTTTCGGGACCCCCCTACGAGCAGTACTTC
v_call: TRBV7-2; d_call: TRBD2; clone_size: NA; j_call: TRBJ2-3; cdr3_aa: CASSRGLADYGADTQYF; cdr3_nt: TGTGCCAGCAGCCGCGGACTAGCGGACTACGGCGCAGATACGCAGTATTTT
v_call: TRBV4-1; d_call: NA; clone_size: NA; j_call: TRBJ1-1; cdr3_aa: CASSQEYGGNTEAFF; cdr3_nt: TGCGCCAGCAGCCAAGAATATGGGGGGAACACTGAAGCTTTCTTT
v_call: TRBV9; d_call: TRBD1; clone_size: once; j_call: TRBJ1-1; cdr3_aa: CASSQGAARQHEAFF; cdr3_nt: TGTGCCAGCAGCCAGGGGGCAGCTCGTCAGCACGAAGCTTTCTTT
v_call: TRBV11-3; d_call: TRBD2; clone_size: NA; j_call: TRBJ2-3; cdr3_aa: CASSLSGGAGDTQYF; cdr3_nt: TGTGCCAGCAGCTTAAGCGGGGGGGCCGGAGATACGCAGTATTTT
v_call: TRBV12-3/TRBV12-4; d_call: NA; clone_size: NA; j_call: TRBJ1-4; cdr3_aa: CASSLRQNEKLFF; cdr3_nt: TGTGCCAGCAGTTTGAGGCAGAATGAAAAACTGTTTTTT
v_call: TRBV27; d_call: NA; clone_size: NA; j_call: TRBJ1-5; cdr3_aa: CASSGGPSNQPQHF; cdr3_nt: TGTGCCAGCAGTGGTGGGCCTAGCAATCAGCCCCAGCATTTT
v_call: TRBV5-1; d_call: NA; clone_size: NA; j_call: TRBJ2-3; cdr3_aa: CASSLGADTQYF; cdr3_nt: TGCGCCAGCAGCTTGGGAGCAGATACGCAGTATTTT
v_call: TRBV7-9; d_call: TRBD2; clone_size: NA; j_call: TRBJ2-1; cdr3_aa: CASSPRGASYNEQFF; cdr3_nt: TGTGCCAGCAGCCCGCGGGGGGCTTCCTACAATGAGCAGTTCTTC
v_call: TRBV28; d_call: TRBD1; clone_size: NA; j_call: TRBJ1-5; cdr3_aa: CASSWDRGDQPQHF; cdr3_nt: TGTGCCAGCAGTTGGGACAGGGGGGATCAGCCCCAGCATTTT
v_call: TRBV7-9; d_call: NA; clone_size: NA; j_call: TRBJ2-2; cdr3_aa: CASSLEGTEELFF; cdr3_nt: TGTGCCAGCAGCTTAGAGGGCACCGAGGAGCTGTTTTTT
v_call: TRBV30; d_call: NA; clone_size: NA; j_call: TRBJ2-7; cdr3_aa: CAWSVLSGYEQYF; cdr3_nt: TGTGCCTGGAGTGTACTCAGCGGATACGAGCAGTACTTC
v_call: TRBV6-2/TRBV6-3; d_call: NA; clone_size: NA; j_call: TRBJ1-4; cdr3_aa: CASSYSGAQGEKLFF; cdr3_nt: TGTGCCAGCAGTTACTCAGGGGCCCAAGGTGAAAAACTGTTTTTT
v_call: TRBV14; d_call: NA; clone_size: NA; j_call: TRBJ2-5; cdr3_aa: CASSHIRETQYF; cdr3_nt: TGTGCCAGCAGCCACATCAGGGAGACCCAGTACTTC
v_call: TRBV5-4; d_call: NA; clone_size: NA; j_call: TRBJ2-1; cdr3_aa: CAVADRFIPEQFF; cdr3_nt: TGTGCCGTAGCGGACAGGTTTATCCCAGAGCAGTTCTTC
v_call: TRBV11-3; d_call: NA; clone_size: NA; j_call: TRBJ2-3; cdr3_aa: CASSQRFSTDTQYF; cdr3_nt: TGTGCCAGCAGCCAGCGGTTTTCCACAGATACGCAGTATTTT
v_call: TRBV28; d_call: TRBD1; clone_size: NA; j_call: TRBJ1-4; cdr3_aa: CASSLSLPGGEKLFF; cdr3_nt: TGTGCCAGCAGTTTATCCCTACCAGGGGGTGAAAAACTGTTTTTT
v_call: TRBV3-1/TRBV3-2; d_call: TRBD2; clone_size: few; j_call: TRBJ2-2; cdr3_aa: CASSQELATGELFF; cdr3_nt: TGTGCCAGCAGCCAAGAACTAGCGACCGGGGAGCTGTTTTTT
v_call: TRBV6-2/TRBV6-3; d_call: NA; clone_size: NA; j_call: TRBJ1-5; cdr3_aa: CASSYVGSQPQHF; cdr3_nt: TGTGCCAGCAGTTACGTCGGGTCTCAGCCCCAGCATTTT
v_call: TRBV7-8; d_call: NA; clone_size: NA; j_call: TRBJ1-6; cdr3_aa: CASSLLSLGWDSYNSPLHF; cdr3_nt: TGTGCCAGCAGCTTATTGTCTTTGGGGTGGGACTCCTATAATTCACCCCTCCACTTT
v_call: TRBV7-9; d_call: TRBD1; clone_size: NA; j_call: TRBJ1-1; cdr3_aa: CASSSLTGVNTEAFF; cdr3_nt: TGTGCCAGCAGCTCCCTGACAGGGGTGAACACTGAAGCTTTCTTT
v_call: TRBV11-2; d_call: TRBD1; clone_size: NA; j_call: TRBJ1-4; cdr3_aa: CASSRDRGGEKLFF; cdr3_nt: TGTGCCAGCAGCCGGGACAGGGGAGGGGAAAAACTGTTTTTT
v_call: TRBV28; d_call: TRBD1; clone_size: NA; j_call: TRBJ1-6; cdr3_aa: CASSPPDRVNSPLHF; cdr3_nt: TGTGCCAGCAGTCCACCGGACAGGGTAAATTCACCCCTCCACTTT
v_call: TRBV19; d_call: NA; clone_size: once; j_call: TRBJ2-7; cdr3_aa: CASSIGLDSYEQYF; cdr3_nt: TGTGCCAGTAGTATAGGCCTCGACTCCTACGAGCAGTACTTC
v_call: TRBV28; d_call: TRBD1; clone_size: NA; j_call: TRBJ2-3; cdr3_aa: CASTPDRGTDTQYF; cdr3_nt: TGTGCCAGCACCCCCGACAGGGGCACAGATACGCAGTATTTT
v_call: TRBV11-2; d_call: NA; clone_size: NA; j_call: TRBJ2-3; cdr3_aa: CASSTNRGGRVSTDTQYF; cdr3_nt: TGTGCCAGCAGTACGAACCGCGGCGGGCGGGTTAGCACAGATACGCAGTATTTT
v_call: TRBV19; d_call: NA; clone_size: few; j_call: TRBJ2-1; cdr3_aa: CASSRNRLNEQFF; cdr3_nt: TGTGCCAGTAGTAGAAACAGGCTGAATGAGCAGTTCTTC
v_call: TRBV3-1/TRBV3-2; d_call: NA; clone_size: NA; j_call: TRBJ2-5; cdr3_aa: CASSQGWSRETQYF; cdr3_nt: TGTGCCAGCAGCCAAGGGTGGTCACGGGAGACCCAGTACTTC
v_call: TRBV19; d_call: NA; clone_size: NA; j_call: TRBJ2-1; cdr3_aa: CASSISQPGHVVDEQFF; cdr3_nt: TGTGCCAGTAGTATATCCCAACCGGGACACGTCGTCGATGAGCAGTTCTTC
v_call: TRBV10-3; d_call: TRBD2; clone_size: NA; j_call: TRBJ2-3; cdr3_aa: CAMGMRGGKDTQYF; cdr3_nt: TGTGCCATGGGAATGCGGGGGGGGAAGGATACGCAGTATTTT
v_call: TRBV30; d_call: NA; clone_size: NA; j_call: TRBJ1-6; cdr3_aa: CAWSGQVYSPLHF; cdr3_nt: TGTGCCTGGAGTGGACAGGTATATTCACCCCTCCACTTT
v_call: TRBV2; d_call: TRBD1; clone_size: NA; j_call: TRBJ1-2; cdr3_aa: CASKPTGPHGYTF; cdr3_nt: TGTGCCAGCAAACCGACAGGGCCGCATGGCTACACCTTC
v_call: TRBV6-1; d_call: NA; clone_size: NA; j_call: TRBJ2-3; cdr3_aa: CASRRRGSTDTQYF; cdr3_nt: TGTGCCAGTCGTCGTCGGGGGAGCACAGATACGCAGTATTTT